The entry below gives a single TCR beta chain sequence along with its context. Antigen: not known. This record belongs to a study of blood T cells in healthy people across ages. Trimming took 1 base from V and 5 from J, leaving 11 bases between them. CDR1 LNHNV and CDR2 YYDKDF come from the germline V gene (reference sequence). This CDR3 comprises 15 residues. Donors each provided roughly 10 milliliters of peripheral blood. Total RNA, at least 5 micrograms per sample, came from PBMCs. Notes on the study in general: Researchers judged that diversity estimates from one million T cells fell short of true values.

A second 7 to 11 cycle PCR used barcoded and J-beta primers. A template-switch adaptor that had 12 random nucleotides put a tag on each cDNA molecule. TCRdb itself ran the 5' RACE reads through MiXCR, one entry per CDR3 protein. The sample holds 1.5 million or so distinct CDR3 sequences, 35% to 45% seen once. V gene TRBV15 combines with J gene TRBJ1-4, with D tentatively TRBD1 (5 bases). Specimen: blood. The sequence derives from a woman under 30 in good health. Here the CDR3 DNA reads TGTGCCACCAGCAGAGCATGGGGCGCAAATGAAAAACTGTTTTTT. Protein sequence: CATSRAWGANEKLFF.